Presented here are 18 T cell receptor beta chains from one specimen sequenced in a study of metastatic and nonmetastatic thyroid tumors. Each patient went into thyroid surgery without having received any treatment. MiXCR re-clonotyped the PCR reads for TCRdb. The sample lists about 20,000 clones; less than 20% were seen once. The sequenced material came from blood. The receptor set was obtained from a female donor with papillary thyroid cancer or a benign thyroid nodule (not recorded which). Some clones in this sample may be carry-over from other donors' samples.

This clone was observed at least ten times. The chain uses TRBV6-5 and TRBJ1-6; possibly TRBD1 for D (6 bases). With 0 bases removed from V and 10 bases from J, the gap between germline ends came to 16 bases. Germline V CDR1 and CDR2: MNHEY, SVGAGI. This CDR3 is 16 amino acids long. The CDR3 loop is CASSYSLQGVGSPLHF. CDR3 nucleotide sequence: TGTGCCAGCAGTTACTCTCTACAGGGAGTTGGCTCACCCCTCCACTTT.

The chain joins TRBV12-3 or TRBV12-4 to TRBJ1-2; D is uncertain. The CDR3 has 10 amino acids. Trimming cost V 5 bases and J 7 bases, with 5 bases left between them. CDR3 nucleotide sequence: TGTGCCAGCAGTCCCCTTGGCTACACCTTC. As protein: CASSPLGYTF.

As regards this clone: With a much larger clone just one base away, this may be a read error. V usage is TRBV9 and J usage is TRBJ1-1; TRBD1 might be the D (6 bases). CDR1 is SGDLS and CDR2 is YYNGEE in the germline V gene. This CDR3 comprises 17 residues. The ends were cut back, 7 bases at V and 3 bases at J, with 25 bases in the middle. The CDR3 here is CASCPAGGGHSYTEAFF. The CDR3 bases are TGTGCCAGCTGCCCCGCCGGGGGGGGACATTCCTACACTGAAGCTTTCTTT.

There are many counts of this clone. This chain connects TRBV5-1 to TRBJ1-1; D remains unclear. Between the trimmed V and J ends, which lost 0 bases and 1 base, there was a span of 7 bases. Germline V CDR1 and CDR2: SGHRS, YFSETQ. The CDR3 loop spans 14 amino acids. The CDR3 spells CASSLAMENTEAFF. The DNA of the CDR3 is TGCGCCAGCAGCTTGGCCATGGAGAACACTGAAGCTTTCTTT.

This clone appeared many times. The chain links TRBV4-2 to TRBJ2-1; 14 bases agree with TRBD2. CDR1 is LGHNA and CDR2 is YNFKEQ in the germline V gene. The ends lost 5 bases at V and 6 bases at J; junction bases unmatched: 6. The CDR3 totals 16 residues. The CDR3 DNA follows: TGTGCCAGCAGCAACTGGACTAGCGGGGGGCTCAATGAGCAGTTCTTC. Its translation is CASSNWTSGGLNEQFF.

This clone showed up many times. A much bigger clone sits one base away, suggesting this may be a read error. V is TRBV6-1 and J is TRBJ2-1; D ambiguous. CDR1 is MNHNS, CDR2 SASEGT, per germline. The CDR3 is 11 residues long. V dropped 7 bases and J dropped 5 bases, with 6 bases sitting between them. This chain's CDR3 is CASIPDNEQFF. CDR3 coding DNA: TGTGCCAGCATCCCCGACAATGAGCAGTTCTTC.

This clone was recorded at least ten times. V gene TRBV6-4 combines with J gene TRBJ2-6; no definite D call. The CDR3 runs 15 residues. Germline CDR1 MRHNA, CDR2 SNTAGT. Trimming took 0 bases from V and 0 from J, leaving 3 bases between them. The CDR3 is CASSDSGSGANVLTF. In DNA, the CDR3 is TGTGCCAGCAGTGACTCAGGCTCTGGGGCCAACGTCCTGACTTTC.

Many counts were recorded for this clone. This chain uses TRBV19 with TRBJ1-2; D remains unclear. The germline CDR1 and CDR2 sequences are LNHDA and SQIVND (reference sequence). This CDR3 has 15 residues. V was clipped by 3 bases and J by 2 bases, with 13 bases between them. The CDR3 sequence: CASSIYGEGNYGYTF. CDR3 nucleotide sequence: TGTGCCAGTAGTATTTACGGGGAAGGAAACTATGGCTACACCTTC.

The rearrangement joins TRBV6-4 to TRBJ2-1, with 13 bases lining up with TRBD2. CDR3 size: 15 residues. The V and J ends lost 2 bases and 6 bases, in that order; junction bases with no gene match: 1. Germline loops: CDR1 MRHNA, CDR2 SNTAGT. The DNA of the CDR3 is TGTGCCAGCAGTGACACTAGCGGGGGGGCCAATGAGCAGTTCTTC. It encodes CASSDTSGGANEQFF.

This clone was picked up many times. The gene calls are TRBV11-2 and TRBJ2-7, with 8 bases aligning to TRBD2. There are 17 residues in the CDR3. V shed 5 bases, J shed 0 bases, and the junction held 12 bases outside the gene matches. Germline CDR1 reads SGHAT; CDR2 reads FQNNGV. CDR3 in amino acids: CASSRGGRNPSSYEQYF. The DNA of the CDR3 is TGTGCCAGCAGCCGCGGGGGGAGAAACCCCAGCTCCTACGAGCAGTACTTC. Supplemented by reference TRBV11-2 and TRBJ2-7, the full variable domain reads EAGVAQSPRYKIIEKRQSVAFWCNPISGHATLYWYQQILGQGPKLLIQFQNNGVVDDSQLPKDRFSAERLKGVDSTLKIQPAKLEDSAVYLCASSRGGRNPSSYEQYFGPGTRLTVT.

By frequency in the sample, this clone is medium-sized. The CDR3 sequence: CATSRGDDTGYTF. CDR3 nucleotide sequence: TGTGCCACCAGCAGAGGTGACGACACGGGCTACACCTTC. V usage is TRBV15 and J usage is TRBJ1-2; D not certain. CDR1 LNHNV and CDR2 YYDKDF come from the germline V gene (reference sequence). The CDR3 consists of 13 residues. V lost 1 base, J lost 8 bases, and 11 bases lay in between.

The table lists this clone with many counts. This chain uses TRBV20-1 with TRBJ2-7, with 8 nucleotides matching TRBD2. This CDR3 contains 12 residues. Trimming took 8 bases from V and 2 from J; bases not matched to a gene: 5. The germline CDR1 and CDR2 sequences are DFQATT and SNEGSKA (reference sequence). In DNA form, the CDR3 reads TGCAGTCTCAGCGGGAGTACCTACGAGCAGTACTTC. Protein sequence: CSLSGSTYEQYF.

In this sample, this clone turned up many times. The chain couples TRBV7-2 to TRBJ2-5; 8 nucleotides agree with TRBD1. The CDR3 loop spans 15 amino acids. The J segment lost 5 bases and the V segment lost 2 bases, leaving 7 bases of the junction unmatched. Per the germline V gene, CDR1 is SGHTA and CDR2 is FQGNSA. CDR3 residues: CASSLYRGWGETQYF. The CDR3 DNA reads as TGTGCCAGCAGCTTATACAGGGGGTGGGGGGAGACCCAGTACTTC.

Relative to its sample, this clone is medium-sized (0.01 to 0.1%). The chain carries TRBV16 and TRBJ2-7; D is uncertain. CDR3 length: 12 amino acids. The V end lost 4 bases, the J end lost 3 bases, and 7 bases lay between the germline ends. The germline CDR1 and CDR2 sequences are KGHSY and FQNENV. DNA for the CDR3: TGTGCCAGCAGCCTCCTGAGCTACGAGCAGTACTTC. It yields the protein CASSLLSYEQYF. Filled out from reference TRBV16 and TRBJ2-7, the complete variable domain reads GEEVAQTPKHLVRGEGQKAKLYCAPIKGHSYVFWYQQVLKNEFKFLISFQNENVFDETGMPKERFSAKCLPNSPCSLEIQATKLEDSAVYFCASSLLSYEQYFGPGTRLTVT.

This clone was counted between two and nine times. In this CDR3 the conserved last residue, phenylalanine or tryptophan, is missing, so a read error is likely. CDR3 coding DNA: TGTGCCATCAGCAGATATGAGTCTACCTACGAGCAGTACTCC. This codes for CAISRYESTYEQYS. The chain has TRBV15 and TRBJ2-7; D uncertain. In germline, CDR1 is LNHNV, CDR2 YYDKDF (reference sequence). The CDR3 is made up of 14 amino acids.

This clone was observed many times. The chain joins TRBV20-1 to TRBJ2-3, with 10 nucleotides matching TRBD2. The V segment lost 5 bases and the J segment 1 base; nucleotides outside the gene matches: 9. The CDR3 sequence is 16 residues long. Germline V gene data show CDR1 as DFQATT and CDR2 as SNEGSKA (reference sequence). CDR3 nucleotides: TGCAGTGCTCGTAGCGGGGGGCCCGAGGGCACAGATACGCAGTATTTT. Translating it yields CSARSGGPEGTDTQYF.

J is TRBJ1-1 and V is TRBV6-2 or TRBV6-3; D gene ambiguous. The CDR3 is 13 residues long. The V gene's germline CDR1 is MNHEY and CDR2 SVGEGT. V lost 9 bases and J 4 bases, leaving 15 bases between the germline ends. This CDR3 reads CASCKEGGTEAFF. In DNA, the CDR3 is TGTGCCAGTTGCAAAGAGGGTGGCACTGAAGCTTTCTTT.

This clone occurred many times. V gene TRBV6-1 combines with J gene TRBJ2-2; D is undetermined. V was pared by 4 bases and J by 3 bases, with 9 bases between. In germline, CDR1 is MNHNS, CDR2 SASEGT. There are 14 residues in the CDR3. The CDR3 DNA sequence: TGTGCCAGCAGTGTAGAACAGTACACCGGGGAGCTGTTTTTT. Protein product: CASSVEQYTGELFF.